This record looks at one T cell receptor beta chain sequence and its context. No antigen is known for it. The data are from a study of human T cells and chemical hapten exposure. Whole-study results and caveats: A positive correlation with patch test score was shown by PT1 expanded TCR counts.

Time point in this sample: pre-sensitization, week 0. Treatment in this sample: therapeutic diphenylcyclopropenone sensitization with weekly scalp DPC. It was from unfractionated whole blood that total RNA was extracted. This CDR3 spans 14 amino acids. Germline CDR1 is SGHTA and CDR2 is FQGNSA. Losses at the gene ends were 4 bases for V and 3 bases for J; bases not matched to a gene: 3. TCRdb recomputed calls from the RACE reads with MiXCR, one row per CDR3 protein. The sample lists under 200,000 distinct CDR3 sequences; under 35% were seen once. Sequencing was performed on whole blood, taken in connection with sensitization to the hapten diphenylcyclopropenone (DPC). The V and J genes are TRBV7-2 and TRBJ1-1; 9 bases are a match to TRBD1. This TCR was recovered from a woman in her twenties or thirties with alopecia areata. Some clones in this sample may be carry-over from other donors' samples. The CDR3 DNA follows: TGTGCCAGCAGCTGGGGACAGGGTTACACTGAAGCTTTCTTT. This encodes CASSWGQGYTEAFF. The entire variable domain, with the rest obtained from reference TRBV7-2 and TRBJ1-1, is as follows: GAGVSQSPSNKVTEKGKDVELRCDPISGHTALYWYRQSLGQGLEFLIYFQGNSAPDKSGLPSDRFSAERTGGSVSTLTIQRTQQEDSAVYLCASSWGQGYTEAFFGQGTRLTVV.